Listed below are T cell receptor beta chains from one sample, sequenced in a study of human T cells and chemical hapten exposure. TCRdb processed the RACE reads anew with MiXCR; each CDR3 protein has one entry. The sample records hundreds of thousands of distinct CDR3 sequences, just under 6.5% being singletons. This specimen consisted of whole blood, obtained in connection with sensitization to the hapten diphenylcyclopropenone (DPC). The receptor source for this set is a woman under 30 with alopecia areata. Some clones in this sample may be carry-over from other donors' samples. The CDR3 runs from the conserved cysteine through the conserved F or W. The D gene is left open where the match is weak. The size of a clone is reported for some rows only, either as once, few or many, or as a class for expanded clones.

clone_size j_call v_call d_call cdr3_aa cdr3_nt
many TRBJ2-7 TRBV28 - CASQETGSSYEQYF TGTGCCAGCCAGGAAACAGGAAGCTCCTACGAGCAGTACTTC
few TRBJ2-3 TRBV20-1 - CSAPPRTASTDTQYF TGCAGTGCCCCTCCTCGGACGGCTAGCACAGATACGCAGTATTTT
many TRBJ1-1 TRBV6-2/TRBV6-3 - CASSTYRFLNTEAFF TGTGCCAGCAGTACTTACAGATTTCTGAACACTGAAGCTTTCTTT
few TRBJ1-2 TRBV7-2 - CASSIDSSYGYTF TGTGCCAGCAGCATAGACAGTTCCTATGGCTACACCTTC
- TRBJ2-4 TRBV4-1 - CASSQGSTSAKNIQYF TGCGCCAGCAGCCAAGGCTCGACCTCAGCCAAAAACATTCAGTACTTC
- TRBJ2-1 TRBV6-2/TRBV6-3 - CASYSPGLPYNEQFF TGTGCCAGCTATTCCCCCGGACTACCCTACAATGAGCAGTTCTTC
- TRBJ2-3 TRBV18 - CASSPLRSSSTDTQYF TGTGCCAGCTCACCTTTACGTAGCTCTAGCACAGATACGCAGTATTTT
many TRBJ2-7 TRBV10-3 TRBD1 CAINRNTGGNEQYF TGTGCCATCAATCGGAATACAGGGGGCAACGAGCAGTACTTC
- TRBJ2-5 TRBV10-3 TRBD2 CAISDFSGSQETQYF TGTGCCATCAGTGACTTTAGCGGGTCCCAAGAGACCCAGTACTTC
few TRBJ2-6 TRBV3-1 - CASSQDSAGANVLTF TGTGCCAGCAGCCAAGACTCAGCTGGGGCCAACGTCCTGACTTTC